This T cell receptor beta chain appears in the sequencing data of a study of Graves' ophthalmopathy and Graves' hyperthyroidism. This clonotype has only a few counts. The authors amplified TCR beta CDR3 regions from RNA transcripts. First-round RT-PCR relied on HTBI primers, and a second-round multiplex PCR came next. MiXCR was run by TCRdb on the multiplex PCR reads, yielding one entry per CDR3 protein. The sample consists of about 740,000 distinct CDR3 sequences, roughly two fifths of them appearing once. V shed 0 bases and J shed 1 base, with 16 bases lying between them. The CDR3 has 17 residues. Germline V gene sequence: CDR1 SGHNT, CDR2 YYREEE (reference sequence).

The chain employs TRBV5-4 and TRBJ2-5, with D perhaps TRBD1 or TRBD2 (5 bases each). The TCR was taken from an adult man with Graves' ophthalmopathy. The sample taken for sequencing was peripheral blood. The CDR3 sequence is CASSLAVGTNGQETQYF. CDR3 nucleotide sequence: TGTGCCAGCAGCTTGGCGGTTGGGACGAACGGCCAAGAGACCCAGTACTTC.